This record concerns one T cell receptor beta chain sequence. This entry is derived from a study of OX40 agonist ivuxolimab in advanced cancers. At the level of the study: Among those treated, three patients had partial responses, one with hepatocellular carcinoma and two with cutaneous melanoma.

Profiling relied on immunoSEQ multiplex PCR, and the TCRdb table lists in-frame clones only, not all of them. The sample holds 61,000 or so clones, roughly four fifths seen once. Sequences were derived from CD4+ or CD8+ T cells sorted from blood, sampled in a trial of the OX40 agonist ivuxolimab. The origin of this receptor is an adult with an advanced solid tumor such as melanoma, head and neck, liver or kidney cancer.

The DNA of the CDR3 is TGTGCCAGCAGCTTGCCCCAAGGACAGACCACAAACTATGGCTACACCTTC. It translates to CASSLPQGQTTNYGYTF. The V call is TRBV5-4, the J call TRBJ1-2, with TRBD1 as a possible D gene (6 bases). This CDR3 spans 17 amino acids. The ends were cut back, 1 base at V and 2 bases at J, with 18 bases in the middle. CDR1 and CDR2 (germline): SGHNT, YYREEE (reference sequence).